The clone carrying this T cell receptor beta chain appeared a few times. Its matching antigen is unknown. This sample was included in a study of regulatory T cells in long-lasting Graves disease. Trimming at V came to 5 bases and at J to 6 bases, leaving 8 bases not matched to a gene. This CDR3 spans 16 amino acids. Germline assignment: CDR1 PRHDT and CDR2 FYEKMQ (reference sequence). Time point denoted: newly diagnosed GD, antithyroid drugs for less than 3 months. From RNA extracted from PBMCs, the TCR library was made. Regarding the study as a whole: New patients shared 750 to 1,000 public clonotypes, and persistent patients shared more, with under 3,500.

TCR beta libraries were built with iRepertoire HTBI primers and Arm-PCR of CDR3 regions. Using its own MiXCR run on the multiplex PCR reads, TCRdb lists one record per CDR3 protein. The sample has about 460,000 distinct CDR3 sequences, less than 15% seen once. The same data also went into a second study, on T cells in Graves' hyperthyroidism and ophthalmopathy. This second study notes: Patients with uncontrolled infections, other autoimmune diseases, pregnancy or lactation were excluded. Diagnoses were established using clinical symptoms, serum thyroxine and TRAb, thyroid ultrasound and orbital computed tomography. TCR CDR3 regions were first amplified by RT-PCR with HTBI primers.

The sequence was obtained from a woman aged 45-60 years with Graves disease. The material sequenced was peripheral blood mononuclear cells (PBMCs), taken at new diagnosis, from a patient treated with antithyroid drugs. The V call is TRBV13, the J call TRBJ2-1; 12 bases agree with TRBD2. The DNA for the CDR3 is TGTGCCAGCAGCAACCCTCCTAGCGGGAGGGCCAATGAGCAGTTCTTC. Its protein is CASSNPPSGRANEQFF.